This T cell receptor beta chain is from a study of blood T cell repertoires in COVID-19. V lost 4 bases to trimming and J lost 6 bases; unmatched junction nucleotides: 9. Germline loops: CDR1 LGHNA, CDR2 YNFKEQ. The CDR3 loop spans 15 amino acids. In the source study's methods: The assay estimated nucleated cells by amplifying reference gene primers. The assay was immunoSEQ multiplex PCR, and TCRdb's table has in-frame clones only and misses some. The V and J calls and clone size were taken over from that table, and D and trimming were inferred from the DNA. The repertoire holds about 190,000 clones, about 77% seen once, with approximately 16% in the top ten.

This chain connects TRBV4-2 to TRBJ2-1; TRBD2 matches 7 bases. Sequenced sample: PBMCs or T cells enriched from blood (not recorded which). This sequence originates from a woman aged 45 to 65 with acute COVID-19. The chain's CDR3 is CASSRDWEGVNEQFF. As DNA, the CDR3 is TGTGCCAGCAGCCGTGACTGGGAGGGCGTCAATGAGCAGTTCTTC.